Listed here are 6 T cell receptor beta chains from one sample, sequenced in a study of cytomegalovirus exposure and HLA in healthy donors. Both 60 Vbeta primers and 13 Jbeta primers went into the PCR. The table came from immunoSEQ multiplex PCR; TCRdb's copy has only in-frame clones and leaves some out. The repertoire consists of about 90,000 clones, with under 85% occurring once and the leading ten covering 2% to 2.5%. Specimen: PBMCs. The receptors shown here come from a boy younger than 18 in good health and CMV-seronegative.

V gene TRBV27 combines with J gene TRBJ2-7; TRBD1 agrees at 10 bases. CDR1 and CDR2 from the germline V gene are MNHEY and SMNVEV (reference sequence). This CDR3 comprises 13 residues. After removal of 6 bases from V and 4 bases from J, the junction contained 3 bases not matched to a gene. This CDR3 is CASRMGQGYEQYF. DNA for the CDR3: TGTGCCAGCAGAATGGGACAGGGGTACGAGCAGTACTTC.

This chain uses TRBV4-3 with TRBJ2-6, with D hard to call. Germline CDR1 LGHNA, CDR2 YSLEER. The CDR3 has 16 amino acids. V dropped 3 bases and J dropped 0 bases, with 9 bases sitting between them. In DNA form, the CDR3 reads TGCGCCAGCAGCCATGATTGGAGCTCTGGGGCCAACGTCCTGACTTTC. It is translated as CASSHDWSSGANVLTF.

CDR3 in DNA: TGTGCCAGCAGCTTGGATGGCGAGAATTCGGGTGAAGCTTTCTTT. Protein sequence: CASSLDGENSGEAFF. The chain combines TRBV5-4 with TRBJ1-1, with D unresolved. With 0 bases removed from V and 7 bases from J, the gap between germline ends came to 16 bases. The CDR3 extends over 15 amino acids. Looked up from germline, CDR1 is SGHNT and CDR2 is YYREEE (reference sequence).

This clone has only one observation. This chain connects TRBV27 to TRBJ2-7; D gene uncertain. V lost 3 bases and J 5 bases, leaving 5 bases between the germline ends. The CDR3 loop spans 11 amino acids. CDR1 and CDR2 (germline): MNHEY, SMNVEV (reference sequence). CDR3 sequence (DNA): TGTGCCAGCAGTTTCCGGGACGAGCAGTACTTC. Encoded protein: CASSFRDEQYF.

This chain uses TRBV7-9 with TRBJ1-1; 10 nucleotides line up with TRBD1. V was pared by 5 bases and J by 5 bases, with 8 bases of the junction left unmatched. Germline CDR1 reads SEHNR; CDR2 reads FQNEAQ (reference sequence). The CDR3 extends over 15 amino acids. The CDR3 nucleotides are TGTGCCAGCAGCCCCCCGGGACAGGGGATAACTGAAGCTTTCTTT. It translates to CASSPPGQGITEAFF.

This clone was counted only a few times. The chain carries TRBV28 and TRBJ1-5; D is possibly TRBD1 (5 bases). The ends were cut back, 5 bases at V and 7 bases at J, with 18 bases in the middle. CDR1 is MDHEN, CDR2 SYDVKM, per germline. The CDR3 is 15 residues long. The DNA of the CDR3 is TGTGCCAGCAGTCGTTACAATCTCCAGGGACAGCCCCAGCATTTT. Its translation is CASSRYNLQGQPQHF. Full variable domain (outside the CDR3, taken from reference TRBV28 and TRBJ1-5): DVKVTQSSRYLVKRTGEKVFLECVQDMDHENMFWYRQDPGLGLRLIYFSYDVKMKEKGDIPEGYSVSREKKERFSLILESASTNQTSMYLCASSRYNLQGQPQHFGDGTRLSIL.